Shown below are 21 T cell receptor beta chains from a single sample sequenced in a study of T cell repertoires in cytomegalovirus infection. TCRdb analysed the reads with MiXCR anew, one entry per CDR3 protein. The sample consists of hundreds of thousands of distinct CDR3 sequences, around 29% of them appearing once. Antigens for these TCRs are unknown. Material: cultured PBMCs, obtained from culture after CMV antigen stimulation. Receptors originate from a human donor in good health (CMV status not recorded). Some clones in this sample may be carry-over from other donors' samples.

The chain carries TRBV11-2 and TRBJ2-3, with TRBD2 matching 7 bases. V shed 5 bases and J 4 bases; nucleotides not matched to a gene: 12. Germline values: CDR1 SGHAT, CDR2 FQNNGV. The CDR3 has 16 residues. The CDR3, as DNA: TGTGCCAGCAGCCCACAGCGGGGAAGATCCCCAGATACGCAGTATTTT. Translating gives CASSPQRGRSPDTQYF. The full variable domain, in which reference TRBV11-2 and TRBJ2-3 provide the parts outside the CDR3, is EAGVAQSPRYKIIEKRQSVAFWCNPISGHATLYWYQQILGQGPKLLIQFQNNGVVDDSQLPKDRFSAERLKGVDSTLKIQPAKLEDSAVYLCASSPQRGRSPDTQYFGPGTRLTVL.

This clonotype was counted between two and nine times. This chain joins TRBV11-1 and TRBJ2-2; D is uncertain. V dropped 7 bases and J dropped 0 bases, with 12 bases sitting between them. Germline assignment: CDR1 SGHAT and CDR2 FQDESV (reference sequence). The CDR3 contains 15 residues. Here the CDR3 DNA reads TGTGCCAGCATGAAGGCAGGACCGAACACCGGGGAGCTGTTTTTT. Amino acid sequence: CASMKAGPNTGELFF. Full variable domain (rest looked up from reference TRBV11-1 and TRBJ2-2): EAEVAQSPRYKITEKSQAVAFWCDPISGHATLYWYRQILGQGPELLVQFQDESVVDDSQLPKDRFSAERLKGVDSTLKIQPAELGDSAMYLCASMKAGPNTGELFFGEGSRLTVL.

This clonotype appeared a single time. In DNA, the CDR3 is TGTGCCAGCAGTCCCACCGGAGGACCAGCTTTCTTT. This encodes CASSPTGGPAFF. This sequence joins TRBV7-9 and TRBJ1-1; D call uncertain. The CDR3 spans 12 residues. Trimming took off 6 bases at V and 10 bases at J, with 15 bases between the two ends. Germline-derived CDR1 and CDR2 are SEHNR and FQNEAQ (reference sequence).

As regards this clonotype: A read error may produce the germline difference seen at one junction end. The chain is built from TRBV7-2 and TRBJ2-3, with a weak D call TRBD2 (5 bases). CDR1 is SGHTA and CDR2 is FQGNSA in the germline V gene. The CDR3 has 13 amino acids. CDR3 bases: TGTGCCAGCAGCCTAGCAACGCCAGATACGCAGTATTTT. Translation: CASSLATPDTQYF. Using reference TRBV7-2 and TRBJ2-3 for the parts outside the CDR3, the full variable domain is GAGVSQSPSNKVTEKGKDVELRCDPISGHTALYWYRQSLGQGLEFLIYFQGNSAPDKSGLPSDRFSAERTGGSVSTLTIQRTQQEDSAVYLCASSLATPDTQYFGPGTRLTVL.

The chain carries TRBV11-3 and TRBJ2-5; no firm D call. The germline V gene encodes CDR1 SGHNT and CDR2 YENEEA. The V gene lost 4 bases and the J gene lost 4 bases, with 10 bases spanning the gap. This CDR3 contains 13 residues. The CDR3: CASSSPPGETQYF. The CDR3 DNA reads as TGTGCCAGCAGCTCCCCCCCCGGAGAGACCCAGTACTTC. Full variable domain (outside the CDR3, taken from reference TRBV11-3 and TRBJ2-5): EAGVVQSPRYKIIEKKQPVAFWCNPISGHNTLYWYLQNLGQGPELLIRYENEEAVDDSQLPKDRFSAERLKGVDSTLKIQPAELGDSAVYLCASSSPPGETQYFGPGTRLLVL.

V and J are TRBV24-1 and TRBJ2-2; D is uncertain. The CDR3 is made up of 13 amino acids. Germline loops: CDR1 KGHDR, CDR2 SFDVKD. Trimming removed 6 bases at V and 4 bases at J, with 8 bases between. The CDR3 sequence is CATSQESTGELFF. The CDR3 DNA reads as TGTGCCACCAGTCAGGAGAGCACCGGGGAGCTGTTTTTT.

This clonotype was recorded many times. The genes are TRBV7-8 and TRBJ2-7, with D possibly matching TRBD2 (5 bases). V lost 1 base to trimming and J lost 6 bases, with 16 bases between them. Germline CDR1 is SGHVS and CDR2 is FQNEAQ. The CDR3 covers 15 residues. This chain's CDR3 is CASSLGPGETSEQYF. The CDR3 DNA is TGTGCCAGCAGCTTAGGACCCGGGGAAACTAGCGAGCAGTACTTC. Combining the CDR3 with reference TRBV7-8 and TRBJ2-7 gives the whole variable domain GAGVSQSPRYKVAKRGQDVALRCDPISGHVSLFWYQQALGQGPEFLTYFQNEAQLDKSGLPSDRFFAERPEGSVSTLKIQRTQQEDSAVYLCASSLGPGETSEQYFGPGTRLTVT.

The chain uses TRBV7-6 and TRBJ1-5; 11 bases map to TRBD1. Germline CDR1 SGHVS, CDR2 FNYEAQ. The CDR3 loop spans 17 amino acids. The trim removed 5 bases at V and 0 bases at J, leaving 6 bases unmatched. The DNA for the CDR3 is TGTGCCAGCAGCAAGGGGACAGGGGGGAATAGCAATCAGCCCCAGCATTTT. Residues: CASSKGTGGNSNQPQHF. The full variable domain, with the rest looked up from reference TRBV7-6 and TRBJ1-5, is GAGVSQSPRYKVTKRGQDVALRCDPISGHVSLYWYRQALGQGPEFLTYFNYEAQQDKSGLPNDRFSAERPEGSISTLTIQRTEQRDSAMYRCASSKGTGGNSNQPQHFGDGTRLSIL.

This rearrangement joins TRBV20-1 to TRBJ1-3; possibly TRBD1 for D (6 bases). The germline V gene encodes CDR1 DFQATT and CDR2 SNEGSKA (reference sequence). The CDR3 is 13 amino acids. Deletions cut 5 bases from V and 3 bases from J, with 11 bases between. CDR3 in DNA: TGCAGTGCTGTGGACAGCCGTGGAAACACCATATATTTT. Its translation: CSAVDSRGNTIYF.

The rearrangement links TRBV7-8 to TRBJ2-3; 7 bases fit TRBD2. This CDR3 is 17 amino acids long. Trimming cost V 10 bases and J 0 bases; bases outside gene matches: 16. Germline values: CDR1 SGHVS, CDR2 FQNEAQ. The CDR3 DNA reads TGTGCCACCAAAGCGGGGCTAGCGGACCCTAGCACAGATACGCAGTATTTT. This translates into CATKAGLADPSTDTQYF.

J is TRBJ2-5 and V is TRBV29-1, with unresolved D. Germline CDR1 reads SQVTM; CDR2 reads ANQGSEA. V dropped 6 bases and J dropped 1 base, with 9 bases sitting between them. The length of the CDR3 is 12 residues. CDR3 DNA sequence: TGCAGCGTCTCACAAAGCCAAGAGACCCAGTACTTC. Protein sequence: CSVSQSQETQYF.

The chain combines TRBV6-6 with TRBJ2-7; no reliable D call. V lost 0 bases and J 5 bases, leaving 14 bases between the germline ends. This CDR3 spans 15 amino acids. Per germline, CDR1 MNHNY and CDR2 SVGAGI (reference sequence). CDR3 sequence: CASSYSLGRGDEQYF. Here the CDR3 DNA reads TGTGCCAGCAGTTACTCATTAGGTCGCGGAGACGAGCAGTACTTC.

This chain links TRBV9 with TRBJ2-2, with a tentative D call TRBD2 (6 bases). V gave up 3 bases and J gave up 3 bases, with 12 bases separating them. In germline, CDR1 is SGDLS, CDR2 YYNGEE. The CDR3 consists of 15 residues. The CDR3 region has the DNA TGTGCCAGCAGCGGACCGGGACTTCACACCGGGGAGCTGTTTTTT. Translating it yields CASSGPGLHTGELFF.

V usage is TRBV14 and J usage is TRBJ1-2, with a tentative D call TRBD1 (5 bases). Deletions cut 4 bases from V and 6 bases from J, with 15 bases between. This CDR3 is 14 amino acids long. CDR1 SGHDN and CDR2 FVKESK come from the germline V gene. The CDR3 is CASSLNRGSHGYTF. The DNA for the CDR3 is TGTGCCAGCAGCCTGAACCGGGGCAGCCATGGCTACACCTTC.

The chain recombines TRBV12-3 or TRBV12-4 with TRBJ2-7; D is unresolved. This CDR3 has 11 residues. With 7 bases removed from V and 7 bases from J, the gap between germline ends came to 11 bases. The CDR3 loop reads CASTNDREQYF. CDR3 sequence (DNA): TGTGCCAGCACCAACGACCGGGAGCAGTACTTC.

This clonotype was counted ten times or more. The V and J genes are TRBV7-2 and TRBJ1-6; possible D gene TRBD1, 6 bases. Germline CDR1 is SGHTA and CDR2 is FQGNSA. The CDR3 contains 13 residues. Between the trimmed V and J ends, which lost 5 bases and 15 bases, there was a span of 17 bases. The CDR3 nucleotides are TGTGCCAGCAGCCCCGGACGGGGGCAGAACCTCCACTTT. Translation: CASSPGRGQNLHF.

Written as DNA, the CDR3 is TGTGCCAGCAGCTTAGCGACGGATGAAGCTTTCTTT. Its translation is CASSLATDEAFF. This chain uses TRBV7-3 with TRBJ1-1; no clear D gene. Trimming cost V 2 bases and J 7 bases, with 8 bases left between them. The germline V gene has CDR1 SGHTA and CDR2 FQGTGA. This CDR3 has 12 residues.

The chain employs TRBV7-9 and TRBJ1-2, with D perhaps TRBD1 (6 bases). The length of the CDR3 is 16 residues. From germline, CDR1 is SEHNR and CDR2 FQNEAQ (reference sequence). Trimming left V 0 bases short and J 5 bases short, with 16 bases between. The CDR3 DNA reads as TGTGCCAGCAGCTTAGCGGGGAGCGGACAGCTATATGGCTACACCTTC. Its translation is CASSLAGSGQLYGYTF.

This clonotype has a handful of counts. The V call is TRBV27, the J call TRBJ2-1; possibly TRBD2 for D (5 bases). CDR1 and CDR2 (germline): MNHEY, SMNVEV (reference sequence). The CDR3 spans 14 residues. Trimming pared 2 bases from V and 5 bases from J, leaving 10 bases between. The CDR3 spells CASSLRDPHNEQFF. The CDR3 region has the DNA TGTGCCAGCAGTTTACGGGATCCCCACAATGAGCAGTTCTTC.

Many counts were recorded for this clonotype. The chain joins TRBV7-2 to TRBJ1-4, with D possibly TRBD1 on 6 matching bases. The CDR3 runs 13 residues. Trimming cost V 4 bases and J 7 bases, with 10 bases left between them. Germline V CDR1 and CDR2: SGHTA, FQGNSA. The CDR3, as DNA: TGTGCCAGCAGCTACCTGACAGGTGAAAAACTGTTTTTT. Translated, it gives CASSYLTGEKLFF. Drawing the rest from reference TRBV7-2 and TRBJ1-4, the complete variable domain is GAGVSQSPSNKVTEKGKDVELRCDPISGHTALYWYRQSLGQGLEFLIYFQGNSAPDKSGLPSDRFSAERTGGSVSTLTIQRTQQEDSAVYLCASSYLTGEKLFFGSGTQLSVL.

This clonotype was observed a few times. The chain uses TRBV7-9 and TRBJ2-1; 7 bases map to TRBD1. CDR1 is SEHNR and CDR2 is FQNEAQ in the germline V gene (reference sequence). The CDR3 contains 17 residues. V shed 1 base and J 5 bases; nucleotides not matched to a gene: 11. CDR3 residues: CASSLVKTGQKDNEQFF. CDR3 in DNA: TGTGCCAGCAGCTTAGTTAAGACAGGGCAAAAAGACAATGAGCAGTTCTTC.